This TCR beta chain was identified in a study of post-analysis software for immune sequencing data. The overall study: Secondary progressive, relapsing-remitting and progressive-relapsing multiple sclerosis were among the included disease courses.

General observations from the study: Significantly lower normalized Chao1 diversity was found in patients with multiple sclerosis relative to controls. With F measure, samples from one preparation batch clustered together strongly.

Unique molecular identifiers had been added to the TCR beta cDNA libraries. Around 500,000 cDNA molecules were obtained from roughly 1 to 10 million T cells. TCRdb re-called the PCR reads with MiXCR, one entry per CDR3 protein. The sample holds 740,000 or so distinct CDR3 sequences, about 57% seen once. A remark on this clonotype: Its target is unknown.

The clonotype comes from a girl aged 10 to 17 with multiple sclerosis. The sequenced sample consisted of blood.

CDR3 region: CASPRARGGYTF. In DNA, the CDR3 is TGTGCCAGCCCCAGGGCCAGGGGCGGCTACACCTTC. The chain carries TRBV21-1 and TRBJ1-2; the DNA was not compared with TRBD1, the D call given in the table. TRBV21-1 is a pseudogene. This CDR3 contains 12 residues.